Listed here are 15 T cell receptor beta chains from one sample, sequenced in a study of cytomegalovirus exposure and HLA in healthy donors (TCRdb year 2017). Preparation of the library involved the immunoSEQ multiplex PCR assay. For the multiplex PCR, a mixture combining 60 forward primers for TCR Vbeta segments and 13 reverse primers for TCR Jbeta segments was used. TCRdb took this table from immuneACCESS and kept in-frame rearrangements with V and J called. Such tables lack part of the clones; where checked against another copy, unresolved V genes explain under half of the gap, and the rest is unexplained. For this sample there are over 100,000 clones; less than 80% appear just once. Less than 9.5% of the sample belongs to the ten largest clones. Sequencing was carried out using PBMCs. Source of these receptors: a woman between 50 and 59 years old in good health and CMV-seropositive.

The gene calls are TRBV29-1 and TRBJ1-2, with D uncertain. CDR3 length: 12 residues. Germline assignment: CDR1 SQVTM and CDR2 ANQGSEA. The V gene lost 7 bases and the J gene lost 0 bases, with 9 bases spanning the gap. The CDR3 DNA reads TGCAGCGCTCCGGGTCCTAACTATGGCTACACCTTC. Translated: CSAPGPNYGYTF.

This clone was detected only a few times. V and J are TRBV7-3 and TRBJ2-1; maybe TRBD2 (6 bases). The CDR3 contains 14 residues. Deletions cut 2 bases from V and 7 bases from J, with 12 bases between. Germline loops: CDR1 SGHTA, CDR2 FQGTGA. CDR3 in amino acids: CASSLSGVENEQFF. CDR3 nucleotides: TGTGCCAGCAGCTTATCGGGAGTCGAGAATGAGCAGTTCTTC.

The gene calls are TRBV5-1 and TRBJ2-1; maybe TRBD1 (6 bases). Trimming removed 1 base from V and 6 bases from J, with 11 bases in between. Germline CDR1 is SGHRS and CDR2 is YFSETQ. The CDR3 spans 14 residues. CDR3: CASSLTGQINEQFF. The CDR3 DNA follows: TGCGCCAGCAGCTTGACCGGACAGATCAATGAGCAGTTCTTC.

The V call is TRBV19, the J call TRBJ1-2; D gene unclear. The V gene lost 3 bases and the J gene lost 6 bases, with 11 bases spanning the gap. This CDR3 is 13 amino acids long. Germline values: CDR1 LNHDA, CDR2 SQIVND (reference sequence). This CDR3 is CASSMQRADGYTF. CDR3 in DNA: TGTGCCAGTAGTATGCAGAGGGCAGATGGCTACACCTTC.

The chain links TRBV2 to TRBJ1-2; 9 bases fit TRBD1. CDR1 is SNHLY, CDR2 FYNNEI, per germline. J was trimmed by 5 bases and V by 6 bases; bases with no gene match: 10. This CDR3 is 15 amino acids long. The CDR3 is CASSAETGGGYGYTF. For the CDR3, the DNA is TGTGCCAGCAGCGCCGAGACAGGGGGTGGTTATGGCTACACCTTC.

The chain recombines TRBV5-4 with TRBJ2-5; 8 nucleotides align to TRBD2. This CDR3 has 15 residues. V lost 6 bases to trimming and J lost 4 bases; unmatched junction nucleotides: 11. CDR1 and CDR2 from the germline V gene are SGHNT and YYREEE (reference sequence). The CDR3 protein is CASNAVAGSTETQYF. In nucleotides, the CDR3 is TGTGCCAGCAACGCCGTAGCGGGGTCTACAGAGACCCAGTACTTC. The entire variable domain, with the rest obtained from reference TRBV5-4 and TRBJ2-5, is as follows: ETGVTQSPTHLIKTRGQQVTLRCSSQSGHNTVSWYQQALGQGPQFIFQYYREEENGRGNFPPRFSGLQFPNYSSELNVNALELDDSALYLCASNAVAGSTETQYFGPGTRLLVL.

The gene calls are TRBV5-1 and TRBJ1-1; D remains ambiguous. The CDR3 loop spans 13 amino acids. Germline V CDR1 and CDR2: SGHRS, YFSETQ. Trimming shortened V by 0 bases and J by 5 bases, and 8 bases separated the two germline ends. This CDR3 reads CASSLAEGTEAFF. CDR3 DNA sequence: TGCGCCAGCAGCTTGGCTGAGGGAACTGAAGCTTTCTTT.

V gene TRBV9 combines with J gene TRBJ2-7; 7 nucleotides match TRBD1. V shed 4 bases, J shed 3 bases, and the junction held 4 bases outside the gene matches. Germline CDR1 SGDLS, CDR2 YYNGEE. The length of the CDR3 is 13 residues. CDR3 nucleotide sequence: TGTGCCAGCAGCCCGACAGGGAACTACGAGCAGTACTTC. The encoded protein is CASSPTGNYEQYF.

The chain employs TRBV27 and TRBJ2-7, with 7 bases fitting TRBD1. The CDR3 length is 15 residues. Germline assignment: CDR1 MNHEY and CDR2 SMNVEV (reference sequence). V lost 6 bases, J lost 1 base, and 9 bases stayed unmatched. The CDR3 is CASSPAPGQSYEQYF. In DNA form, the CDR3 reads TGTGCCAGCAGCCCTGCGCCGGGACAGTCCTACGAGCAGTACTTC.

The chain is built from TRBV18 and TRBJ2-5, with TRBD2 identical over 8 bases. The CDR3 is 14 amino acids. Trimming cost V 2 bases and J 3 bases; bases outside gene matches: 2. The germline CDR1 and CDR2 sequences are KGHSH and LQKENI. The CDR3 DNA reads TGTGCCAGCTCACCAATACTAGCGGAAGAGACCCAGTACTTC. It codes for CASSPILAEETQYF.

The CDR3 spells CSVFTSEQFF. The CDR3 bases are TGCAGTGTCTTCACTAGTGAGCAGTTCTTC. The chain uses TRBV20-1 and TRBJ2-1; a weak D match, TRBD2 (5 bases). Trimming removed 7 bases at V and 9 bases at J, with 10 bases between. CDR3 size: 10 residues. Germline V CDR1 and CDR2: DFQATT, SNEGSKA (reference sequence).

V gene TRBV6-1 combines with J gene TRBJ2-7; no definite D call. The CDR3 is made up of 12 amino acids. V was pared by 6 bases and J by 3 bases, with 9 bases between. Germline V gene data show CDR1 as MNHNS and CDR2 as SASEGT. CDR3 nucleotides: TGTGCCAGCAGCCTCCTTAGCTACGAGCAGTACTTC. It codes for CASSLLSYEQYF.

In DNA, the CDR3 is TGCGCCAGCAGCCACCAAAACCGGACAGGGGCGACCGGAAACACCATATATTTT. Amino acids: CASSHQNRTGATGNTIYF. The chain employs TRBV4-1 and TRBJ1-3; 9 bases line up with TRBD1. The CDR3 runs to 18 residues. Germline V gene lookup returns CDR1 MGHRA and CDR2 YSYEKL. J lost 4 bases, V lost 3 bases, and 13 bases had no gene match.

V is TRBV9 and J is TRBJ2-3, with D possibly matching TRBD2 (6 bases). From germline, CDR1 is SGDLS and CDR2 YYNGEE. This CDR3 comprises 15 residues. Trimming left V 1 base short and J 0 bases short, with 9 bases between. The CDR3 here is CASSVSGVSTDTQYF. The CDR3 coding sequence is TGTGCCAGCAGCGTATCGGGGGTTAGCACAGATACGCAGTATTTT.

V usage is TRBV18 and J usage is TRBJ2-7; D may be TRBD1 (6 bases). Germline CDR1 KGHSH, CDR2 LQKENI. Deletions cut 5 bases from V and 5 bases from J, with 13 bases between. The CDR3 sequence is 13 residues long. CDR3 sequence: CASSTTRGNEQYF. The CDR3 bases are TGTGCCAGCTCAACGACCAGGGGTAACGAGCAGTACTTC.